The 15 T cell receptor beta chains below come from one sample, sequenced in a study of T-cell memory formation after mild COVID-19. TCRdb independently ran MiXCR on the 5' RACE reads; one entry per CDR3 protein. The sample includes under 700,000 distinct CDR3 sequences, roughly 20% of them seen just once. Sequencing was done on a sample of PBMCs or a T cell subset sorted from them (not recorded which). All receptors derive from an adult woman who had mild COVID-19 (a few samples of this study predate the infection). Cell type and time point are not known.

The chain couples TRBV5-5 to TRBJ2-1; perhaps TRBD2 as D (6 bases). The length of the CDR3 is 17 residues. V gave up 3 bases and J gave up 2 bases, with 18 bases separating them. Germline lookup yields CDR1 SGHKS and CDR2 YYEKEE (reference sequence). The CDR3 DNA reads as TGTGCCAGCAGCTCAGAGACCCTTGGCGGGACCTACAATGAGCAGTTCTTC. This sequence encodes CASSSETLGGTYNEQFF.

This clonotype was recorded a few times. The CDR3 DNA is TGTGCCAGCAGTTACGCCTCCGGGACAGTGGCTAGCGAGCAGTACTTC. Its protein product is CASSYASGTVASEQYF. This sequence joins TRBV6-5 and TRBJ2-7; 7 nucleotides align to TRBD1. V lost 2 bases, J lost 6 bases, and 13 bases stayed unmatched. Germline V gives CDR1 MNHEY, CDR2 SVGAGI. This CDR3 contains 16 residues.

V is TRBV5-1 and J is TRBJ1-1; 7 bases fit TRBD1. Germline V CDR1 and CDR2: SGHRS, YFSETQ. The CDR3 is made up of 15 amino acids. Unmatched junction bases numbered 9, after V lost 0 bases and J lost 7 bases. The CDR3: CASSLVEQGFGEAFF. The DNA for the CDR3 is TGCGCCAGCAGCTTGGTAGAACAGGGGTTCGGTGAAGCTTTCTTT.

This clonotype appeared a few times. The gene calls are TRBV2 and TRBJ2-3, with 14 nucleotides matching TRBD2. The CDR3 is 17 residues long. Trimming cost V 0 bases and J 3 bases; bases outside gene matches: 2. The germline V gene encodes CDR1 SNHLY and CDR2 FYNNEI. The CDR3 sequence: CASSEAGLAGVTDTQYF. The CDR3 DNA follows: TGTGCCAGCAGTGAAGCGGGACTAGCGGGAGTAACAGATACGCAGTATTTT.

This clonotype was detected a few times. CDR3 sequence reads: CASSSGLAGVQNEQFF. The CDR3 DNA sequence: TGCGCCAGCAGCTCAGGACTAGCGGGAGTACAGAATGAGCAGTTCTTC. V usage is TRBV5-1 and J usage is TRBJ2-1, with TRBD2 identical over 13 bases. V was clipped by 3 bases and J by 7 bases; unmatched bases: 7. The CDR3 runs 16 residues. Germline values: CDR1 SGHRS, CDR2 YFSETQ.

CDR3 region: CASSESRPGDSTYEQYF. The CDR3 DNA sequence: TGTGCCAGCAGTGAATCAAGACCCGGGGACAGCACCTACGAGCAGTACTTC. V and J are TRBV6-1 and TRBJ2-7; 7 bases fit TRBD1. CDR3 size: 17 residues. Germline V CDR1 and CDR2: MNHNS, SASEGT. V lost 2 bases, J lost 2 bases, and 12 bases stayed unmatched.

This chain links TRBV28 with TRBJ1-1; 7 bases agree with TRBD1. Germline V gene lookup returns CDR1 MDHEN and CDR2 SYDVKM. J was trimmed by 4 bases and V by 6 bases; bases with no gene match: 11. The CDR3 consists of 15 residues. CDR3 amino acids: CASSNPRAGGTEAFF. The CDR3 region has the DNA TGTGCCAGCAGCAATCCAAGGGCAGGGGGCACTGAAGCTTTCTTT.

In its sample, this clonotype was seen many times. The rearrangement links TRBV9 to TRBJ2-1, with a possible D match to TRBD2 (6 bases). Germline CDR1 SGDLS, CDR2 YYNGEE. This CDR3 is built from 15 residues. The V gene lost 0 bases and the J gene lost 13 bases, with 20 bases spanning the gap. This chain's CDR3 is CASSVDPPWRANQFF. Written as DNA, the CDR3 is TGTGCCAGCAGCGTAGACCCCCCGTGGAGGGCTAACCAGTTCTTC.

In DNA, the CDR3 is TGTGCCAGCAGCTTAACGGCTCTCTCTGGGGAGTACGAGCAGTACTTC. It encodes CASSLTALSGEYEQYF. The genes are TRBV7-9 and TRBJ2-7; a weak D match, TRBD2 (5 bases). V gave up 2 bases and J gave up 4 bases, with 18 bases separating them. Germline CDR1 is SEHNR and CDR2 is FQNEAQ (reference sequence). CDR3 length equals 16 residues.

This clonotype was recorded many times. The rearrangement uses TRBV11-2 and TRBJ2-7; a possible D gene is TRBD2 (5 bases). V was shortened by 3 bases and J by 7 bases, with 7 bases between the two germline ends. The CDR3 sequence is 11 residues long. CDR1 and CDR2 from the germline V gene are SGHAT and FQNNGV. The CDR3 nucleotides are TGTGCCAGCAGCTTTCCGGGGGAGCAGTACTTC. Translated, it gives CASSFPGEQYF. Using reference TRBV11-2 and TRBJ2-7 for the parts outside the CDR3, the full variable domain is EAGVAQSPRYKIIEKRQSVAFWCNPISGHATLYWYQQILGQGPKLLIQFQNNGVVDDSQLPKDRFSAERLKGVDSTLKIQPAKLEDSAVYLCASSFPGEQYFGPGTRLTVT.

The chain is built from TRBV7-6 and TRBJ1-3, with D tentatively TRBD1 (6 bases). CDR3 size: 18 residues. V was clipped by 5 bases and J by 0 bases, with 20 bases between them. CDR1 and CDR2 (germline): SGHVS, FNYEAQ. The CDR3 DNA sequence: TGTGCCAGCAGCCCCCATTCTCGACAGGATCACTCTGGAAACACCATATATTTT. Protein product: CASSPHSRQDHSGNTIYF.

The CDR3 DNA reads as TGTGCCAGCAGCCACCTCCCCCGGGGGGGCCCAGATACGCAGTATTTT. This sequence encodes CASSHLPRGGPDTQYF. This chain connects TRBV9 to TRBJ2-3; 8 bases match TRBD2. CDR3 length: 16 residues. Looked up from germline, CDR1 is SGDLS and CDR2 is YYNGEE. The V gene end was trimmed by 4 bases and the J gene end by 4 bases; junction bases not matched to a gene: 11.

This chain links TRBV9 with TRBJ2-6; 12 bases are shared with TRBD2. This CDR3 region has 20 residues. V lost 0 bases, J lost 2 bases, and 9 bases stayed unmatched. Germline loops: CDR1 SGDLS, CDR2 YYNGEE. The CDR3 region has the DNA TGTGCCAGCAGCGTAGTACCGGGACTAGCGGGTCCGCCTGGGGCCAACGTCCTGACTTTC. Its translation is CASSVVPGLAGPPGANVLTF.

The V and J genes are TRBV4-3 and TRBJ2-1; 9 nucleotides line up with TRBD2. J gave up 12 bases and V 0 bases, and 12 bases lay outside the gene matches. The CDR3 contains 16 residues. Germline CDR1 and CDR2: LGHNA and YSLEER. The CDR3 here is CASSQDLREGDYGQFF. The CDR3 bases are TGCGCCAGCAGCCAAGATTTGCGGGAGGGAGATTACGGGCAGTTCTTC.

A few counts support this clonotype. The rearrangement joins TRBV5-4 to TRBJ2-1; TRBD1 aligns across 8 bases. Germline lookup yields CDR1 SGHNT and CDR2 YYREEE (reference sequence). V lost 0 bases, J lost 6 bases, and 11 bases stayed unmatched. CDR3 size: 17 residues. Here the CDR3 reads CASSLGDVDRVGNEQFF. As DNA, the CDR3 is TGTGCCAGCAGCTTGGGAGACGTGGACAGGGTGGGCAATGAGCAGTTCTTC. Complete variable domain (other parts from reference TRBV5-4 and TRBJ2-1): ETGVTQSPTHLIKTRGQQVTLRCSSQSGHNTVSWYQQALGQGPQFIFQYYREEENGRGNFPPRFSGLQFPNYSSELNVNALELDDSALYLCASSLGDVDRVGNEQFFGPGTRLTVL.